This T cell receptor beta chain came from a study of somatic mutations in cytotoxic T cells in rheumatoid arthritis. Study information: Purity of nearly 100% was reached when some V beta antibody-stained T-cell populations were flow-sorted, including V beta1+ cells sequenced for TCRB.

This clone is labeled as large. Its antigen is as yet unknown. Only in-frame clones appear in the TCRdb table, and some are missing; sequencing was by immunoSEQ multiplex PCR. The table records thousands of clones, approximately 70% of them present only once. Study results and limitations: Per patient, the largest CD8+ clone was found to exceed 20% of CD8+ cells in about an eighth of the roughly 65 cases.

The sequence derives from a middle-aged man in good health. Sequencing was carried out using CD8+ T cells sorted from blood.

CDR3 sequence reads: CASSPDWTANNEQFF. DNA of the CDR3: TGTGCCAGCAGCCCTGATTGGACGGCCAACAATGAGCAGTTCTTC. The V call is TRBV11-2, the J call TRBJ2-1; D unclear. The V gene's germline CDR1 is SGHAT and CDR2 FQNNGV. The CDR3 has 15 amino acids. Deletions cut 5 bases from V and 5 bases from J, with 16 bases between.